These T cell receptor beta chains were read from a single sample in a study of blood T cells in healthy people across ages. MiXCR was run by TCRdb on the 5' RACE reads, yielding one entry per CDR3 protein. There are some 760,000 distinct CDR3 sequences in the sample; just under 25% occur only once, and under 9.5% lies in the top ten. The sample was also reused in another study, on T cells of mothers and their children.

Sequencing was done on a sample of blood. Receptors were obtained from a boy aged 10-17 years in good health. Each CDR3 is given with its conserved first and last residue. Fields, in order: V gene, clone size, D gene, J gene, CDR3 protein, CDR3 DNA. The D gene is left open where the match is weak. Not every row has a clone size; where given, it reads once, few, many or a size class.

>TRBV7-9|few|.|TRBJ2-5
CASSWTLTRNQETQYF
TGTGCCAGCAGCTGGACTCTTACACGGAACCAAGAGACCCAGTACTTC
>TRBV24-1|.|TRBD2|TRBJ2-1
CATSGSGGAIDEQFF
TGTGCCACCAGTGGAAGCGGGGGGGCCATCGATGAGCAGTTCTTC
>TRBV12-3/TRBV12-4|few|TRBD2|TRBJ2-5
CASSFAGLAEGASRQYF
TGTGCCAGCAGTTTCGCGGGACTAGCGGAGGGAGCGTCTAGGCAGTACTTC
>TRBV12-5|.|.|TRBJ1-2
CASGQAGTSYGYTF
TGTGCTAGTGGCCAAGCCGGGACTAGCTATGGCTACACCTTC
>TRBV7-6|.|TRBD2|TRBJ2-2
CASSLASGMDTGELFF
TGTGCCAGCAGCTTAGCTAGCGGGATGGACACCGGGGAGCTGTTTTTT
>TRBV28|.|TRBD2|TRBJ2-7
CASSLGGGTSVFGEQYF
TGTGCCAGCAGTTTAGGCGGGGGGACTAGCGTATTCGGCGAGCAGTACTTC
>TRBV20-1|few|.|TRBJ2-6
CSARGVGANVLTF
TGCAGTGCTAGAGGGGTTGGGGCCAACGTCCTGACTTTC
>TRBV27|.|.|TRBJ2-1
CASSTVFGNEQFF
TGTGCCAGCAGCACCGTTTTTGGGAATGAGCAGTTCTTC
>TRBV29-1|.|.|TRBJ2-1
CSVGLTNEQFF
TGCAGCGTTGGGCTCACCAATGAGCAGTTCTTC
>TRBV20-1|few|.|TRBJ2-7
CSARDGGRGSYEQYF
TGCAGTGCTAGAGATGGGGGACGGGGATCCTACGAGCAGTACTTC
>TRBV7-2|few|.|TRBJ1-4
CASSPGRVEKLFF
TGTGCCAGCAGCCCTGGTAGGGTTGAAAAACTGTTTTTT
>TRBV3-1|.|TRBD2|TRBJ2-1
CASSHWTSGIYEQFF
TGTGCCAGCAGCCATTGGACTAGCGGGATTTATGAGCAGTTCTTC
>TRBV7-9|once|.|TRBJ2-5
CASSSWGYHPDLYSYQETQYF
TGTGCCAGCAGCTCGTGGGGGTACCATCCGGATCTTTATTCGTACCAAGAGACCCAGTACTTC
>TRBV2|.|.|TRBJ1-1
CASSDSPTEAFF
TGTGCCAGCAGTGATTCTCCTACTGAAGCTTTCTTT
>TRBV14|few|.|TRBJ2-2
CASSQVLAGELFF
TGTGCCAGCAGCCAAGTCCTAGCCGGGGAGCTGTTTTTT
>TRBV11-2|.|.|TRBJ2-1
CASSLVRTENEQFF
TGTGCCAGCAGCTTGGTTCGGACAGAAAATGAGCAGTTCTTC
>TRBV7-8|.|.|TRBJ1-1
CASSHPGVEAFF
TGTGCCAGCAGCCATCCCGGGGTTGAAGCTTTCTTT
>TRBV2|few|.|TRBJ1-6
CASSEEGNSPLHF
TGTGCCAGCAGTGAGGAGGGGAATTCACCCCTCCACTTT
>TRBV15|.|.|TRBJ1-2
CATSRVPSEGRDYGYTF
TGTGCCACCAGCAGAGTCCCGTCTGAGGGCAGGGACTATGGCTACACCTTC
>TRBV5-1|few|TRBD2|TRBJ2-1
CASKTSVYNEQFF
TGCGCCAGCAAAACTAGCGTTTACAATGAGCAGTTCTTC
>TRBV11-1|few|.|TRBJ2-3
CASSLTTGGDTQYF
TGTGCCAGCAGCTTAACGACAGGTGGAGATACGCAGTATTTT
>TRBV29-1|few|.|TRBJ2-7
CSVGDGTYEQYF
TGCAGCGTTGGGGACGGTACTTACGAGCAGTACTTC
>TRBV7-3|few|.|TRBJ2-7
CASSLKVGSSYEQYF
TGTGCCAGCAGCTTAAAGGTCGGCAGCTCCTACGAGCAGTACTTC
>TRBV7-2|.|.|TRBJ2-1
CASSNTGSSYNEQFF
TGTGCCAGCAGTAATACCGGGAGCTCCTACAATGAGCAGTTCTTC